The 8 T cell receptor gamma chains reported below all come from one sample, sequenced in a study of gamma-delta chains in newborns, infants, children. TCRdb repeated clone calling on the reads with CATT. The sample consists of 2,000 to 2,500 gamma-chain clones, around 40% of them appearing once. Material: blood. These receptors originate from a child who was a newborn, infant or young child, either healthy, febrile or measles-vaccinated (not recorded which).

This clone was counted a few times. Sequence at one end of the junction differs from germline and may be a read error. J is TRGJ1 or TRGJ2 and V is TRGV9. Per the germline V gene, CDR1 is GITISATS and CDR2 is ISYDGTV (reference sequence). CDR3 length equals 13 residues. CDR3: CALWEVRDYKKLF. The CDR3 DNA is TGTGCCTTGTGGGAGGTGCGAGATTATAAGAAGCTCTTT.

The V and J genes are TRGV9 and TRGJP. Here the J gene was assigned by germline matching of the DNA, as TCRdb has none. The CDR3 runs to 17 residues. Germline V gives CDR1 GITISATS, CDR2 ISYDGTV (reference sequence). Unmatched junction bases numbered 7, after V lost 2 bases and J lost 6 bases. CDR3 sequence (DNA): TGTGCCTTGTGGGAGGCGAGTCGAGAGTTGGGCAAAAAAATCAAGGTATTT. Translated: CALWEASRELGKKIKVF.

This clone showed up just a few times. This chain uses TRGV9 with TRGJP. TCRdb supplies no J gene; here it was assigned by aligning the nucleotide sequence to germline. Germline trimming cut 8 bases from V and 6 bases from J; bases unmatched to any gene: 7. Germline values: CDR1 GITISATS, CDR2 ISYDGTV (reference sequence). This CDR3 spans 15 amino acids. CDR3 in amino acids: CALYVTELGKKIKVF. CDR3 bases: TGTGCCTTGTACGTGACAGAGTTGGGCAAAAAAATCAAGGTATTT.

This rearrangement joins TRGV9 to TRGJ1 or TRGJ2. Germline CDR1 GITISATS, CDR2 ISYDGTV (reference sequence). The ends lost 5 bases at V and 4 bases at J; junction bases unmatched: 11. The CDR3 spans 14 residues. CDR3 in DNA: TGTGCCTTGTGGGCCCAGACCCCATATTATAAGAAACTCTTT. Translating gives CALWAQTPYYKKLF.

With regard to this clone: A much larger clone lies a single base off, so this may be a read error. The V gene is TRGV3, the J gene TRGJ1 or TRGJ2. Assignment of the J gene here rests on matching the DNA to germline, because TCRdb gives none. This CDR3 spans 14 amino acids. The V gene's germline CDR1 is VTNTFY and CDR2 YDVSTARD (reference sequence). CDR3 nucleotide sequence: TGTGCCACCTGGGGCAGGCCCCATTATTATAAGAAACTCTTT. Translated: CATWGRPHYYKKLF.

The V and J genes are TRGV8 and TRGJ1 or TRGJ2. CDR3 length: 12 amino acids. V was clipped by 0 bases and J by 6 bases; unmatched bases: 2. Germline V gene data show CDR1 as VENAVY and CDR2 as YDSYNSRV. The CDR3 loop reads CATWDRAYKKLF. Here the CDR3 DNA reads TGTGCCACCTGGGATAGGGCTTATAAGAAACTCTTT.

To note about this clone: The junction departs from germline at one end; a sequencing error may be responsible. At the DNA level, this CDR3 is encoded by other sequences in the same sample as well. The chain couples TRGV9 to TRGJP. TCRdb supplies no J gene; here it was assigned by aligning the nucleotide sequence to germline. Germline CDR1 reads GITISATS; CDR2 reads ISYDGTV (reference sequence). CDR3 length equals 15 residues. For the CDR3, the DNA is TGCGCCTTGTGGGAGACCGGGTTGGGCAAAAAAATCAAGGTATTT. Its translation: CALWETGLGKKIKVF.

This clone was counted a few times. This chain connects TRGV3 to TRGJP2. In the absence of a J gene in TCRdb, the DNA was matched to germline to assign it here. Germline V gene sequence: CDR1 VTNTFY, CDR2 YDVSTARD (reference sequence). Unmatched junction bases numbered 10, after V lost 0 bases and J lost 3 bases. The CDR3 totals 17 residues. CDR3 amino acids: CATWDRPSPRSDWIKTF. CDR3 nucleotides: TGTGCCACCTGGGACAGGCCGTCTCCCCGTAGTGATTGGATCAAGACGTTT.